Below, 19 T cell receptor beta chains from the same sample are listed, as sequenced in a study of PD-L1 blockade in urothelial cancer. Assay: immunoSEQ multiplex PCR; the TCRdb copy retains only in-frame clones and omits some. The sample holds some 67,000 clones; approximately 91% are singletons and the top ten take roughly 3.4%. This specimen consisted of PBMCs, obtained around atezolizumab (anti-PD-L1) treatment. The receptor set was obtained from a man between 60 and 75 years old with urothelial cancer.

This clone was observed a few times. The chain carries TRBV5-1 and TRBJ2-1; 11 positions match TRBD1. Germline V gene lookup returns CDR1 SGHRS and CDR2 YFSETQ. The CDR3 is made up of 15 amino acids. The V segment lost 5 bases and the J segment 8 bases; nucleotides outside the gene matches: 9. CDR3: CASRSWGDRGYEQFF. The DNA of the CDR3 is TGCGCCAGCAGAAGTTGGGGGGACAGGGGGTATGAGCAGTTCTTC.

The chain has TRBV10-3 and TRBJ2-5; D remains ambiguous. Germline lookup yields CDR1 ENHRY and CDR2 SYGVKD. Trimming removed 2 bases at V and 2 bases at J, with 9 bases between. The CDR3 is 14 residues long. CDR3 residues: CAISEPTLQETQYF. The CDR3 coding sequence is TGTGCCATCAGTGAGCCCACTCTACAAGAGACCCAGTACTTC.

This clone has only a few counts. The same CDR3 can be traced to other DNA sequences in this sample. The chain joins TRBV5-1 to TRBJ2-7, with D possibly matching TRBD1 (7 bases). Trimming took off 3 bases at V and 4 bases at J, with 14 bases between the two ends. The V gene's germline CDR1 is SGHRS and CDR2 YFSETQ. The CDR3 sequence is 14 residues long. CDR3 amino acids: CASSSQGGLYEQYF. CDR3 coding DNA: TGCGCCAGCAGCTCCCAGGGGGGTCTGTACGAGCAGTACTTC.

This clone was observed a handful of times. The V call is TRBV19, the J call TRBJ2-1; 7 bases are shared with TRBD2. The CDR3 is made up of 16 amino acids. Germline assignment: CDR1 LNHDA and CDR2 SQIVND (reference sequence). Germline trimming cut 0 bases from V and 7 bases from J; bases unmatched to any gene: 9. CDR3 sequence reads: CASSIDLDGRKNEQFF. Written as DNA, the CDR3 is TGTGCCAGTAGTATAGATCTGGACGGGAGGAAAAATGAGCAGTTCTTC.

V gene TRBV19 combines with J gene TRBJ1-5; TRBD1 might be the D (5 bases). Germline V gene lookup returns CDR1 LNHDA and CDR2 SQIVND (reference sequence). V lost 6 bases to trimming and J lost 4 bases, with 7 bases between them. The CDR3 extends over 12 amino acids. This CDR3 is CASSQGNQPQHF. CDR3 coding DNA: TGTGCCAGTAGCCAGGGTAATCAGCCCCAGCATTTT.

The V gene is TRBV4-3, the J gene TRBJ1-1; the match to TRBD1 covers 8 bases. V was pared by 1 base and J by 0 bases, with 7 bases of the junction left unmatched. The germline CDR1 and CDR2 sequences are LGHNA and YSLEER. The CDR3 sequence is 17 residues long. CDR3 amino acids: CASSQAYRGAMNTEAFF. The CDR3 nucleotides are TGCGCCAGCAGCCAAGCGTACAGGGGGGCCATGAACACTGAAGCTTTCTTT.

Only a few counts were recorded for this clone. V and J are TRBV7-2 and TRBJ1-2, with TRBD1 as a possible D gene (5 bases). This CDR3 comprises 14 residues. Trimming shortened V by 6 bases and J by 8 bases, and 19 bases separated the two germline ends. Per the germline V gene, CDR1 is SGHTA and CDR2 is FQGNSA. The CDR3 coding sequence is TGTGCCAGCAGTCTCTCGCTCACAGGCGGAGGCTACACCTTC. It yields the protein CASSLSLTGGGYTF.

The CDR3: CASRTIRANNVLTF. CDR3 coding DNA: TGTGCCAGCCGGACAATACGGGCCAACAACGTCCTGACTTTC. The chain uses TRBV27 and TRBJ2-6, with D possibly being TRBD1 (5 bases). The germline V gene encodes CDR1 MNHEY and CDR2 SMNVEV (reference sequence). Between the trimmed V and J ends, which lost 8 bases and 9 bases, there was a span of 17 bases. The CDR3 runs 14 residues.

The gene calls are TRBV6-1 and TRBJ1-1; 8 bases align to TRBD1. CDR3 length: 12 amino acids. V was pared by 7 bases and J by 11 bases, with 9 bases of the junction left unmatched. Germline CDR1 reads MNHNS; CDR2 reads SASEGT. CDR3 nucleotide sequence: TGTGCCAGCACCCGGGACAGGAATACGGCTTTCTTT. Translation: CASTRDRNTAFF.

The chain combines TRBV7-2 with TRBJ2-5; the D gene is possibly TRBD2 (5 bases). The CDR3 runs to 14 residues. The germline CDR1 and CDR2 sequences are SGHTA and FQGNSA. Trimming removed 6 bases from V and 0 bases from J, with 11 bases in between. The CDR3 DNA is TGTGCCAGCAGTCCCGCGGGCCACCAAGAGACCCAGTACTTC. This encodes CASSPAGHQETQYF.

The CDR3 DNA reads TGTGCCATCAGTGACGAGGGACAGTACGAGCAGTACTTC. Translated, it gives CAISDEGQYEQYF. J is TRBJ2-7 and V is TRBV10-3, with 7 positions matching TRBD1. Unmatched junction bases numbered 3, after V lost 3 bases and J lost 4 bases. In germline, CDR1 is ENHRY, CDR2 SYGVKD. The CDR3 spans 13 residues.

This clone was seen once. In DNA, the CDR3 is TGTGCCAGTAGTTCAACAACCGGGACAGGGGGTTCACCCCTCCACTTT. Translated, it gives CASSSTTGTGGSPLHF. This sequence joins TRBV19 and TRBJ1-6, with 11 bases identical to TRBD1. V was pared by 5 bases and J by 9 bases, with 9 bases of the junction left unmatched. CDR3 length: 16 amino acids. Germline values: CDR1 LNHDA, CDR2 SQIVND (reference sequence).

The chain couples TRBV7-9 to TRBJ2-5, with 10 bases identical to TRBD1. Per germline, CDR1 SEHNR and CDR2 FQNEAQ (reference sequence). Trimming cost V 0 bases and J 5 bases; bases outside gene matches: 9. The CDR3 spans 17 residues. CDR3 protein: CASSLAAGTGAPETQYF. The CDR3, as DNA: TGTGCCAGCAGCTTAGCCGCCGGGACAGGGGCGCCGGAGACCCAGTACTTC. Full variable domain (rest looked up from reference TRBV7-9 and TRBJ2-5): DTGVSQNPRHKITKRGQNVTFRCDPISEHNRLYWYRQTLGQGPEFLTYFQNEAQLEKSRLLSDRFSAERPKGSFSTLEIQRTEQGDSAMYLCASSLAAGTGAPETQYFGPGTRLLVL.

The chain combines TRBV6-5 with TRBJ2-7; possible D gene TRBD1, 5 bases. V was shortened by 5 bases and J by 6 bases, with 11 bases between the two germline ends. The CDR3 has 12 amino acids. The germline gives CDR1 MNHEY, CDR2 SVGAGI. Here the CDR3 reads CASSTQGTEQYF. Written as DNA, the CDR3 is TGTGCCAGCAGTACCCAGGGAACCGAGCAGTACTTC.

The V gene is TRBV10-1, the J gene TRBJ2-1; 7 positions agree with TRBD1. V gave up 5 bases and J gave up 4 bases; unmatched junction bases: 8. Germline V gene lookup returns CDR1 WNHNN and CDR2 SYGVQD (reference sequence). This CDR3 region has 15 residues. CDR3 residues: CASSPGQSDYNEQFF. The CDR3 coding sequence is TGCGCCAGCAGTCCGGGACAGAGTGATTACAATGAGCAGTTCTTC.

This chain links TRBV2 with TRBJ2-5, with D hard to call. The J call may be incorrect, as the DNA end agrees better with TRBJ2-7. This CDR3 is built from 12 residues. Germline CDR1 is SNHLY and CDR2 is FYNNEI. CDR3 amino acids: CASSETHYEQYF. The CDR3 DNA reads as TGTGCCAGCAGTGAAACTCACTACGAGCAGTACTTC.

V usage is TRBV12-1 and J usage is TRBJ2-1; the D call in the table, TRBD2, was not verified against the DNA. TRBV12-1 is noted as a pseudogene. CDR3 size: 18 residues. As DNA, the CDR3 is TGTGCCAGCAGCTTCCCGGGACTAGCGTTTTTACTCTACAATGAGCAGTTCTTC. It translates to CASSFPGLAFLLYNEQFF.

V usage is TRBV9 and J usage is TRBJ2-1, with 9 bases lining up with TRBD1. Germline CDR1 is SGDLS and CDR2 is YYNGEE. V dropped 5 bases and J dropped 8; count of bases not matched to a gene: 8. CDR3 length equals 14 residues. CDR3 sequence (DNA): TGTGCCAGCAGTGTCTGGACAGGGGAGGATGAGCAGTTCTTC. Encoded protein: CASSVWTGEDEQFF.

The rearrangement uses TRBV10-3 and TRBJ1-6, with 8 bases matching TRBD1. Germline lookup yields CDR1 ENHRY and CDR2 SYGVKD. Unmatched junction bases numbered 5, after V lost 6 bases and J lost 7 bases. The CDR3 runs 14 residues. The CDR3 DNA is TGTGCCATCAGCCGAGACAGGGGCAATTCACCCCTCCACTTT. Translated, it gives CAISRDRGNSPLHF.